These T cell receptor beta chains were read from a single sample in a study of CD8 T cells in ankylosing spondylitis. MiXCR, applied by TCRdb to the 5' RACE reads, yields one record per CDR3 protein. Of 500,000 to 650,000 distinct CDR3 sequences detected, roughly 5.2% appear once; the ten largest clones hold 3% to 4%. Specimen: blood, either unsorted or a sorted T cell fraction (not recorded which). These receptors all come from a male donor with ankylosing spondylitis. CDR3s include the opening cysteine and the closing phenylalanine or tryptophan. The D gene is left open where the match is weak. Clone size is given for some rows only: seen once, a few or many times, or a class if the clone is expanded.

TRBD2	many	TRBV20-1	TRBJ2-5	CSARGREGLGETQYF	TGCAGTGCTAGGGGACGGGAGGGCCTCGGGGAGACCCAGTACTTC
TRBD1	many	TRBV7-2	TRBJ1-2	CASSLFGTGAFPYGYTF	TGTGCCAGCAGCTTATTCGGGACAGGGGCTTTCCCCTATGGCTACACCTTC
-	many	TRBV4-3	TRBJ2-7	CASSQDGLSYEQYF	TGCGCCAGCAGCCAAGATGGACTCTCCTACGAGCAGTACTTC
-	many	TRBV29-1	TRBJ1-1	CSVRVGDTEAFF	TGCAGCGTTAGGGTGGGAGACACTGAAGCTTTCTTT
-	few	TRBV7-8	TRBJ2-7	CASSLKGSPLYEQYF	TGTGCCAGCAGCTTAAAGGGCTCCCCCCTCTACGAGCAGTACTTC
TRBD2	many	TRBV5-1	TRBJ2-3	CASSLGAGGDFTDTQYF	TGCGCCAGCAGCCTCGGGGCGGGGGGCGATTTCACAGATACGCAGTATTTT
-	many	TRBV12-3/TRBV12-4	TRBJ2-1	CASSFRQGYNEQFF	TGTGCCAGCAGTTTTAGGCAGGGTTACAATGAGCAGTTCTTC
TRBD1	many	TRBV20-1	TRBJ1-2	CSAPDRAREGYTF	TGCAGTGCCCCTGACAGGGCCCGCGAGGGCTACACCTTC
TRBD1	many	TRBV5-1	TRBJ1-2	CASSFLDRVSGYTF	TGCGCCAGCAGCTTTTTGGACAGGGTCTCTGGCTACACCTTC
-	-	TRBV11-2	TRBJ2-1	CASSLARPVQPYNEQFF	TGTGCCAGCAGCTTAGCACGTCCCGTACAGCCCTACAATGAGCAGTTCTTC
TRBD2	many	TRBV9	TRBJ2-7	CASSGGTSGTYEQYF	TGTGCCAGCAGCGGCGGGACTAGCGGCACCTACGAGCAGTACTTC
-	many	TRBV7-3	TRBJ1-1	CASSVYGGVNTEAFF	TGTGCCAGCAGCGTCTACGGGGGCGTGAACACTGAAGCTTTCTTT
TRBD2	few	TRBV4-2	TRBJ2-4	CASSLEAGGAAKNIQYF	TGTGCCAGCAGCCTTGAGGCGGGGGGCGCCGCCAAAAACATTCAGTACTTC
-	many	TRBV20-1	TRBJ2-1	CSARDPILQRNEQFF	TGCAGTGCTAGAGATCCGATCTTACAACGCAATGAGCAGTTCTTC
TRBD2	many	TRBV6-1	TRBJ2-7	CASSGTSGTEQYF	TGTGCCAGCAGTGGGACTAGCGGGACCGAGCAGTACTTC
-	-	TRBV19	TRBJ1-2	CASQLQVWDYGYTF	TGTGCCAGCCAACTTCAGGTTTGGGACTATGGCTACACCTTC
-	many	TRBV7-2	TRBJ2-7	CASSFGGLSYEQYF	TGTGCCAGCAGCTTCGGGGGTCTTTCTTACGAGCAGTACTTC
-	many	TRBV12-3/TRBV12-4	TRBJ2-7	CASSFKVGESYEQYF	TGTGCCAGCAGTTTTAAGGTGGGGGAGTCCTACGAGCAGTACTTC
-	-	TRBV21-1	TRBJ2-2	CASKGETRGTGELFF	TGTGCCAGCAAGGGGGAGACTAGAGGCACCGGGGAGCTGTTTTTT
-	few	TRBV4-2	TRBJ2-2	CASSPKGGQGNVNTGELFF	TGTGCCAGCAGCCCAAAAGGGGGGCAGGGGAATGTTAACACCGGGGAGCTGTTTTTT
-	many	TRBV28	TRBJ1-1	CASTLDRYTEAFF	TGTGCCAGCACCTTGGACCGGTACACTGAAGCTTTCTTT
TRBD2	-	TRBV4-3	TRBJ2-5	CASSQDGGGRETQYF	TGCGCCAGCAGCCAAGATGGCGGGGGACGGGAGACCCAGTACTTC
-	many	TRBV20-1	TRBJ1-2	CSAAGFQATYGYTF	TGCAGTGCCGCAGGTTTCCAGGCAACTTATGGCTACACCTTC
-	many	TRBV29-1	TRBJ1-5	CSALIPGNNQPQHF	TGCAGCGCTCTGATACCGGGGAACAATCAGCCCCAGCATTTT
TRBD1	few	TRBV18	TRBJ1-5	CASTGQGNQPQHF	TGTGCCAGTACTGGACAGGGCAATCAGCCCCAGCATTTT
-	many	TRBV4-3	TRBJ2-1	CASSFSNYNEQFF	TGCGCCAGCAGCTTCTCTAACTACAATGAGCAGTTCTTC
TRBD1	-	TRBV29-1	TRBJ2-5	CSAWSGGETQYF	TGCAGCGCCTGGTCAGGGGGTGAGACCCAGTACTTC
-	many	TRBV7-2	TRBJ2-1	CASSFGLNEQFF	TGTGCCAGCTCCTTCGGCCTCAATGAGCAGTTCTTC
TRBD1	many	TRBV15	TRBJ1-6	CATSRGPDRGNSPLHF	TGTGCCACCAGCAGAGGACCCGACAGGGGTAATTCACCCCTCCACTTT
TRBD1	many	TRBV20-1	TRBJ1-5	CSARDRDREYNQPQHF	TGCAGTGCTAGAGATCGGGACAGGGAGTACAATCAGCCCCAGCATTTT
TRBD1	-	TRBV28	TRBJ1-2	CASSPNWTGRYGYTF	TGTGCCAGCAGCCCTAATTGGACAGGGCGCTATGGCTACACCTTC
TRBD2	few	TRBV20-1	TRBJ2-7	CSARSPLAGYSYEQYF	TGCAGTGCTAGATCACCCCTAGCGGGATACTCCTACGAGCAGTACTTC
-	few	TRBV5-1	TRBJ2-1	CASSPGTVPYNEQFF	TGCGCCAGCAGCCCTGGGACCGTCCCCTACAATGAGCAGTTCTTC
-	many	TRBV7-9	TRBJ2-4	CASSFLGQGDIQYF	TGTGCCAGCAGCTTCTTGGGACAAGGCGACATTCAGTACTTC
TRBD2	few	TRBV24-1	TRBJ2-1	CATSEPTSGSSYNEQFF	TGTGCCACCAGTGAGCCAACTAGCGGGTCCTCCTACAATGAGCAGTTCTTC
TRBD2	many	TRBV11-2	TRBJ2-1	CASSLIPGGNEQFF	TGTGCCAGCAGCTTAATTCCGGGGGGCAATGAGCAGTTCTTC
-	many	TRBV20-1	TRBJ2-1	CSAVGNEQFF	TGCAGTGCGGTGGGTAATGAGCAGTTCTTC
TRBD1	few	TRBV28	TRBJ2-1	CASTEGTGTYNEQFF	TGTGCCAGCACCGAAGGGACAGGGACCTACAATGAGCAGTTCTTC
TRBD1	many	TRBV10-3	TRBJ2-7	CAISDYDRGHEQYF	TGTGCCATCAGTGACTATGACAGGGGGCACGAGCAGTACTTC
TRBD1	many	TRBV20-1	TRBJ2-7	CSANRQGAYEQYF	TGCAGTGCTAACCGACAGGGGGCCTACGAGCAGTACTTC
-	many	TRBV7-6	TRBJ2-2	CASSLGKRGSGELFF	TGTGCCAGCAGCTTAGGGAAAAGGGGGTCCGGGGAGCTGTTTTTT
-	many	TRBV20-1	TRBJ2-5	CSAREAGAQETQYF	TGCAGTGCTAGAGAGGCGGGGGCACAAGAGACCCAGTACTTC
-	many	TRBV9	TRBJ1-4	CASSVGGGGAGHIFF	TGTGCCAGCAGCGTAGGAGGTGGAGGGGCCGGACATATATTTTTT
-	many	TRBV4-3	TRBJ1-3	CASSHLLSSGNTIYF	TGCGCCAGCAGCCATCTCTTAAGCTCTGGAAACACCATATATTTT
-	many	TRBV28	TRBJ1-1	CASSSFFEGTEAFF	TGTGCCAGCAGTTCCTTCTTTGAAGGGACTGAAGCTTTCTTT